These T cell receptor beta chains were read from a single sample in a study of identical twins. Via MiXCR, TCRdb re-called the 5' RACE reads, giving one row per CDR3 protein. The sample records 750,000 to 950,000 distinct CDR3 sequences, roughly an eighth being singletons. The data were also submitted as part of a second study, on yellow fever vaccine responses in identical twins.

The sequenced material came from PBMCs. The receptors were sampled from a woman between 18 and 30 years old in good health. The CDR3 runs from the conserved cysteine through the conserved F or W. D genes are given only for firm matches. Size tells how often a clone was seen (once, few, many) or the class of an expanded clone, and some rows leave it out.

v_gene	abundance	d_gene	j_gene	CDR3aa	CDR3nt
TRBV12-3/TRBV12-4	few	-	TRBJ2-1	CASRSDNEQFF	TGTGCCAGCAGATCGGACAATGAGCAGTTCTTC
TRBV9	many	-	TRBJ2-3	CASSVAQSGGTDTQYF	TGTGCCAGCAGCGTAGCTCAGTCCGGCGGGACAGATACGCAGTATTTT
TRBV5-5	many	TRBD1	TRBJ2-1	CASSTDREFYNEQFF	TGTGCCAGCAGCACCGACAGGGAATTCTACAATGAGCAGTTCTTC
TRBV6-1	few	-	TRBJ1-2	CASSEDGAANYGYTF	TGTGCCAGCAGTGAAGACGGGGCAGCCAACTATGGCTACACCTTC
TRBV7-9	-	-	TRBJ2-3	CASSLSSSTDTQYF	TGTGCCAGCAGCTTGTCTTCTAGCACAGATACGCAGTATTTT
TRBV12-3/TRBV12-4	many	-	TRBJ1-5	CASSRSSGVVQPQHF	TGTGCCAGCAGTAGGAGCTCGGGGGTTGTTCAGCCCCAGCATTTT
TRBV20-1	few	TRBD2	TRBJ2-7	CSAAGPREGVYEQYF	TGCAGTGCTGCCGGACCGAGGGAGGGCGTCTACGAGCAGTACTTC
TRBV6-1	many	-	TRBJ1-6	CASSEVVSSPLHF	TGTGCCAGCAGTGAAGTTGTGAGTTCACCCCTCCACTTT
TRBV11-2	few	TRBD2	TRBJ2-2	CASSRLAGLTGELFF	TGTGCCAGCAGCAGACTAGCGGGCCTCACCGGGGAGCTGTTTTTT
TRBV28	many	-	TRBJ2-5	CASSLMGIQETQYF	TGTGCCAGCAGTTTAATGGGAATACAAGAGACCCAGTACTTC
TRBV25-1	many	-	TRBJ2-3	CASQWRTDTQYF	TGTGCCAGCCAGTGGCGGACAGATACGCAGTATTTT
TRBV19	many	-	TRBJ2-1	CASIDRSYNEQFF	TGTGCCAGTATAGACAGATCCTACAATGAGCAGTTCTTC
TRBV27	few	-	TRBJ1-6	CASSLSWQGRSPLHF	TGTGCCAGCAGTTTATCGTGGCAGGGGCGTTCACCCCTCCACTTT
TRBV2	-	-	TRBJ1-2	CASRGTTANYGYTF	TGTGCCAGCAGAGGGACAACCGCTAACTATGGCTACACCTTC
TRBV9	-	TRBD2	TRBJ2-2	CASSVASGLAGLTGELFF	TGTGCCAGCAGCGTAGCATCGGGTCTAGCGGGTCTTACCGGGGAGCTGTTTTTT
TRBV7-9	-	-	TRBJ1-2	CASSLVRADGYTF	TGTGCCAGCAGCTTAGTCAGGGCGGATGGCTACACCTTC
TRBV11-1	-	-	TRBJ2-7	CASSFSRSGLSYEQYF	TGTGCCAGCAGCTTTTCCCGCAGCGGGCTCTCCTACGAGCAGTACTTC
TRBV11-1	-	-	TRBJ2-3	CASTLKEGAHPSATDTQYF	TGTGCCAGCACTCTCAAGGAGGGGGCGCATCCTAGCGCCACAGATACGCAGTATTTT
TRBV20-1	many	-	TRBJ1-1	CSVPGNTEAFF	TGCAGCGTCCCCGGGAACACTGAAGCTTTCTTT
TRBV5-1	many	-	TRBJ2-1	CASSVRPRDSSYNEQFF	TGCGCCAGCAGCGTTCGTCCCCGGGATAGCTCCTACAATGAGCAGTTCTTC
TRBV29-1	-	-	TRBJ2-5	CSVETTNQETQYF	TGCAGCGTTGAAACGACAAACCAAGAGACCCAGTACTTC
TRBV5-4	-	-	TRBJ1-1	CASSLFQGTNTEAFF	TGTGCCAGCAGCTTGTTTCAGGGAACGAACACTGAAGCTTTCTTT
TRBV6-1	-	TRBD1	TRBJ2-2	CASSIQGATNTGELFF	TGTGCCAGCAGCATACAGGGGGCTACGAACACCGGGGAGCTGTTTTTT
TRBV12-3/TRBV12-4	-	TRBD2	TRBJ2-5	CASSLREVDETQYF	TGTGCCAGCAGTTTACGGGAGGTAGACGAGACCCAGTACTTC
TRBV11-2	-	-	TRBJ2-2	CASSLDQGGRTGELFF	TGTGCCAGCAGCTTAGATCAAGGGGGGCGCACCGGGGAGCTGTTTTTT
TRBV4-2	-	TRBD1	TRBJ1-4	CASSQGGQGYEKLFF	TGTGCCAGCAGCCAAGGGGGACAGGGGTACGAAAAACTGTTTTTT
TRBV7-2	-	TRBD2	TRBJ2-2	CASSFGLADNTGELFF	TGTGCCAGCAGCTTTGGACTAGCGGATAACACCGGGGAGCTGTTTTTT
TRBV12-3/TRBV12-4	many	-	TRBJ2-7	CASSQGHLGYEQYF	TGTGCCAGCAGCCAAGGGCACCTAGGCTACGAGCAGTACTTC
TRBV29-1	-	-	TRBJ2-1	CSAGDGLSYNEQFF	TGCAGCGCTGGGGACGGATTATCCTACAATGAGCAGTTCTTC
TRBV27	many	TRBD2	TRBJ2-2	CASSSGTTTGELFF	TGTGCCAGCAGTTCAGGGACTACCACCGGGGAGCTGTTTTTT
TRBV5-1	few	-	TRBJ2-7	CASSLGQLASKDEQYF	TGCGCCAGCAGCTTGGGGCAGTTGGCCAGTAAGGACGAGCAGTACTTC
TRBV5-5	few	TRBD1	TRBJ1-1	CASSLGQGQYTEAFF	TGTGCCAGCAGCTTGGGACAGGGGCAATATACTGAAGCTTTCTTT
TRBV9	-	-	TRBJ2-3	CASMIPDPTCTDTQYF	TGTGCCAGCATGATTCCCGACCCCACCTGCACAGATACGCAGTATTTT
TRBV5-1	many	-	TRBJ1-1	CASSSGELNTEAFF	TGCGCCAGCAGCTCCGGGGAATTGAACACTGAAGCTTTCTTT
TRBV11-1	-	-	TRBJ2-3	CASTPQGGTRTDTQYF	TGTGCCAGCACCCCACAGGGGGGGACCCGCACAGATACGCAGTATTTT
TRBV6-5	many	-	TRBJ1-1	CASSYGGARAEAFF	TGTGCCAGCAGTTACGGGGGGGCGCGGGCTGAAGCTTTCTTT
TRBV3-1	many	TRBD2	TRBJ2-1	CASSQVGGLAGLHNEQFF	TGTGCCAGCAGCCAAGTCGGGGGACTAGCGGGCCTACACAATGAGCAGTTCTTC
TRBV20-1	-	-	TRBJ1-1	CSARPGVNTEAFF	TGCAGTGCTAGACCGGGGGTGAACACTGAAGCTTTCTTT
TRBV7-9	few	-	TRBJ1-5	CASSLAGADDQPQHF	TGTGCCAGCAGCTTAGCAGGGGCCGACGATCAGCCCCAGCATTTT
TRBV10-2	many	-	TRBJ1-2	CASSPQNYGYTF	TGCGCCAGCTCCCCACAAAACTATGGCTACACCTTC
TRBV15	many	-	TRBJ1-2	CATSRVRGEPGSYGYTF	TGTGCCACCAGCAGAGTAAGGGGTGAACCGGGTTCCTATGGCTACACCTTC
TRBV15	-	-	TRBJ2-7	CATSSENVSPTNFSYEQYF	TGTGCCACCAGCTCAGAGAATGTCAGCCCAACTAATTTTTCCTACGAGCAGTACTTC
TRBV10-2	few	TRBD1	TRBJ1-4	CASSLQGSFEKLFF	TGCGCCAGCAGCCTACAGGGGTCTTTTGAAAAACTGTTTTTT
TRBV6-1	-	-	TRBJ1-5	CATQGRVGNQPQHF	TGTGCCACCCAAGGTAGGGTAGGCAATCAGCCCCAGCATTTT
TRBV14	-	-	TRBJ1-1	CASSQVNRVITEAFF	TGTGCCAGCAGCCAAGTGAACAGGGTAATCACTGAAGCTTTCTTT
TRBV7-9	many	TRBD1	TRBJ1-2	CASSAGTGDYGYTF	TGTGCCAGCAGCGCCGGGACAGGGGACTATGGCTACACCTTC
TRBV5-1	-	TRBD1	TRBJ2-7	CASSARQGTDSYEQYF	TGCGCCAGCAGCGCAAGACAGGGTACTGACTCCTACGAGCAGTACTTC
TRBV18	-	TRBD1	TRBJ1-6	CASSGQGGYSPLHF	TGTGCCAGCTCGGGACAGGGTGGTTATTCACCCCTCCACTTT
TRBV5-1	many	TRBD2	TRBJ2-7	CASSEGLAGDYEQYF	TGCGCCAGCAGCGAAGGACTAGCGGGAGACTACGAGCAGTACTTC
TRBV20-1	few	TRBD2	TRBJ2-7	CSAREVAGGYEQYF	TGCAGTGCTAGAGAGGTAGCGGGAGGTTACGAGCAGTACTTC
TRBV20-1	few	-	TRBJ2-3	CSAHRDQGTDTQYF	TGCAGTGCCCACAGGGACCAAGGCACAGATACGCAGTATTTT
TRBV2	-	-	TRBJ2-1	CALQGPIGSYNEQFF	TGTGCCCTCCAGGGTCCAATCGGCTCCTACAATGAGCAGTTCTTC
TRBV15	-	TRBD1	TRBJ1-2	CATSQGQGSGYTF	TGTGCCACCAGCCAGGGACAGGGAAGCGGCTACACCTTC